This T cell receptor (beta chain) appears in the sequencing data of a study of technical replicates of blood from a handful of donors. The CDR3 is made up of 13 amino acids. Germline values: CDR1 SGHVS, CDR2 FQNEAQ. Libraries were prepared by immunoSEQ multiplex PCR; TCRdb keeps only in-frame clonotypes and omits some of them. The sample consists of over 70,000 clones, about 96% of them appearing once. A remark on this clone: A read error may account for a junction end that differs from germline.

The receptor comes from a human donor in good health. Input material: T cells isolated from PBMCs. V usage is TRBV7-8 and J usage is TRBJ2-1; D remains ambiguous. CDR3 in DNA: TGTGCCAGCAGCCGCAACAACTACGATGAGCAGTTCTTC. As protein: CASSRNNYDEQFF.